This TCR beta chain was identified during a study of blood T cell repertoires in COVID-19 (TCRdb year 2020). General notes on the study: Samples from collaborators originated in the United States, Italy and Spain and spanned both the acute and convalescent phases of COVID-19. The material from the prospective study consisted of cDNA or gDNA derived from T cells, B-cell-depleted T cells, or PBMCs. The dataset comprised deeply sampled blood TCRbeta repertoires from subjects exposed to, actively infected with, or recovered from COVID-19. The repertoires were made available in a free public database intended to serve as a resource for research on the immune response to SARS-CoV-2. Samples came from the ongoing ImmuneRACE study (first 160 participants) plus 1,254 subjects from 6 global collaborators. Nearly every sample came with metadata listing a de-identified subject ID, COVID-19 status, age in years and sex. HLA class I and class II types, where available, came from metadata supplied by the sample provider rather than from assay-based typing.

In Seattle, one collaborating source enrolled patients while the infection was active and tracked those patients longitudinally over the course of disease. The collaborating institutions used their own protocols to collect whole blood in K2EDTA tubes. For TCRbeta analysis, collaborator samples were shipped as frozen whole blood, as isolated PBMCs, or as DNA extracted from either sample type. Summary of the overall study and its limitations: The quantity of clinical and demographic metadata differed by source and by participant and was supplied without curation.

TCRbeta CDR3 regions were amplified from genomic DNA by means of the immunoSEQ Assay, a bias-controlled multiplex PCR. Per the authors' processing: Within the assay, amplification of reference gene primers was used to estimate how many nucleated cells each sample contained. To quantify the absolute abundance of each unique TCRbeta CDR3 rearrangement, sequence reads were collapsed and filtered. For each sample, productive Simpson clonality was calculated as the square root of Simpson's diversity index across productive rearrangements. As stored in TCRdb, this immuneACCESS dataset retains in-frame rearrangements with V and J assigned. A fraction of the clones does not appear; measured against another copy, unresolved V genes explain less than half of the discrepancy, and the remainder lacks a known reason. For V, J and clone size, that table is used; D and trimming come from the DNA. The sample table contains 330,000 or so clones; only one count was recorded for approximately 86% of them. The top ten clonotypes cover approximately 9.4% of the sample.

To note about this clone: Its antigen is unknown. Base qualities are not recorded, but no much larger clone differs from it by a single base.

In the germline V gene, CDR1 corresponds to MNHEY and CDR2 to SVGEGT. There are 16 amino acids in the CDR3, from cysteine to phenylalanine inclusive. The retained sequence is limited to the CDR3, 48 bases, with the frame set at the first base. Cut back by 2 bases and 4 bases, the V and J ends lie 15 bases apart. The chain joins TRBV6-2 or TRBV6-3 to TRBJ1-5; a weak D assignment points to TRBD1 (6 bases agree). The clonotype was recovered from a man in his thirties or forties with COVID-19, enrolled during active disease. Sequencing input: peripheral blood. CDR3 sequence: CASSYPADRKNQPQHF. At the DNA level, the sequence is TGTGCCAGCAGTTACCCCGCGGACAGAAAAAATCAGCCCCAGCATTTT.